This T cell receptor (beta chain) was observed in a study of blood T cell repertoires in COVID-19. Overall study: Collection of acute and convalescent COVID-19 samples took place in the United States, Italy and Spain.

This clone occurred once. TCRdb's table, derived via immunoSEQ multiplex PCR, lists solely in-frame clones and lacks some. The sample consists of around 200,000 clones, 75% to 90% of them appearing once. Sample: PBMCs or T cells enriched from blood (not recorded which). The receptor was isolated from a man aged 25 to 45 who had recovered from COVID-19.

CDR3 residues: CATSNLASSYEQYF. As DNA, the CDR3 is TGTGCCACCAGCAACCTAGCGAGCTCCTACGAGCAGTACTTC. The chain uses TRBV15 and TRBJ2-7; D is perhaps TRBD2 (6 bases). Germline CDR1 and CDR2: LNHNV and YYDKDF (reference sequence). With 4 bases removed from V and 0 bases from J, the gap between germline ends came to 10 bases. The CDR3 totals 14 residues. The entire variable domain, with the rest obtained from reference TRBV15 and TRBJ2-7, is as follows: DAMVIQNPRYQVTQFGKPVTLSCSQTLNHNVMYWYQQKSSQAPKLLFHYYDKDFNNEADTPDNFQSRRPNTSFCFLDIRSPGLGDTAMYLCATSNLASSYEQYFGPGTRLTVT.